The TCR beta chain under discussion was sequenced for a study of blood T cell repertoires in COVID-19. Some clones are missing from TCRdb's copy, which holds only in-frame ones; the method was immunoSEQ multiplex PCR. The sample has 110,000 or so clones, 87% seen once. The specimen sequenced was peripheral blood. The TCR comes from a human donor in a cohort sampled during active COVID-19.

This CDR3 reads CSGATSDSYEQYF. CDR3 DNA: TGCAGCGGTGCGACTAGCGACTCCTACGAGCAGTACTTC. The chain joins TRBV29-1 to TRBJ2-7; 8 bases agree with TRBD2. With 7 bases clipped from V and 0 bases from J, the junction kept 5 bases outside the gene matches. Germline loops: CDR1 SQVTM, CDR2 ANQGSEA. This CDR3 is built from 13 residues.